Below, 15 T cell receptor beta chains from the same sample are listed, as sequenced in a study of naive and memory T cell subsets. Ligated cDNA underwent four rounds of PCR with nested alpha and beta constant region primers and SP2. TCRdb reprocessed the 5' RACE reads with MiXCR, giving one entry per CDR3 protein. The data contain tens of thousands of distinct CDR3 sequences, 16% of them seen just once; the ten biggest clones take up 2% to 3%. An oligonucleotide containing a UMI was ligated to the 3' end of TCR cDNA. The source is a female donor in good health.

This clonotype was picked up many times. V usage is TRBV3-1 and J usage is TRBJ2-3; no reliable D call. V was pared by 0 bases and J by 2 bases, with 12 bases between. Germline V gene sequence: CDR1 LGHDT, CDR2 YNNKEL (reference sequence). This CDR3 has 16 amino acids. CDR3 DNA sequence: TGTGCCAGCAGCCAAGACTCCGGGTCCTACACAGATACGCAGTATTTT. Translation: CASSQDSGSYTDTQYF.

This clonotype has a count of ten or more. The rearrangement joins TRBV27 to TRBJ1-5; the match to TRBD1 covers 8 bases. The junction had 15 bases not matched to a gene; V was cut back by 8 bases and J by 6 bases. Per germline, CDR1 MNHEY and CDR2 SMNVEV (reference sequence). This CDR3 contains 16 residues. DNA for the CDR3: TGTGCCAGCCCCTTAGGCTACCCAGGGGGCACTCAGCCCCAGCATTTT. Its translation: CASPLGYPGGTQPQHF.

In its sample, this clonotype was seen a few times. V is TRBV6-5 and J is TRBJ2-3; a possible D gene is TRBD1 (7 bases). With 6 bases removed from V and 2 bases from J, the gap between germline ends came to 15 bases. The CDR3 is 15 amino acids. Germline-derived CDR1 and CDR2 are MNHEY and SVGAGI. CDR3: CASSWRGQLTDTQYF. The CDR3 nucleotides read TGTGCCAGCAGCTGGAGGGGACAGCTCACAGATACGCAGTATTTT.

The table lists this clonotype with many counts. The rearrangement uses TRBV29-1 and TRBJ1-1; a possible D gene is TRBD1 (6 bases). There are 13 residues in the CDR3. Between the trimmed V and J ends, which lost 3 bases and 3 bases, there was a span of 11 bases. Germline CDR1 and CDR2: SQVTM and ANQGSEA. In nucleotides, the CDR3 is TGCAGCGTTGAGGGGGGCAGGTACACTGAAGCTTTCTTT. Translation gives CSVEGGRYTEAFF.

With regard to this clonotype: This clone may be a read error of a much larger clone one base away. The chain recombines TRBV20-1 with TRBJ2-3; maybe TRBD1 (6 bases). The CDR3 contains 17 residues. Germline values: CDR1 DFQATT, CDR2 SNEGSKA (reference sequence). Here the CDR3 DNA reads TGCAGTGCTAGAGGGACAGACACTTTAGGGCACACAGATAAGCAGTATTTT. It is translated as CSARGTDTLGHTDKQYF.

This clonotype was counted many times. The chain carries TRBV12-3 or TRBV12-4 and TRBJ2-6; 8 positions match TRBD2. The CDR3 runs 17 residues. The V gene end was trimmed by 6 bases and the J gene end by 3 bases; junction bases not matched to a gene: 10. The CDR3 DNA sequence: TGTGCCAGCAGCTTTTCTCGGGGGGGATTTGGGGCCAACGTCCTGACTTTC. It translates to CASSFSRGGFGANVLTF.

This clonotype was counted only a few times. The CDR3 DNA follows: TGTGCCAGCAGGACTAGCAGGGTGGGAGATACGCAGTATTTT. It codes for CASRTSRVGDTQYF. The chain links TRBV11-1 to TRBJ2-3, with 7 bases fitting TRBD2. The CDR3 loop spans 14 amino acids. The germline V gene encodes CDR1 SGHAT and CDR2 FQDESV (reference sequence). V lost 6 bases to trimming and J lost 5 bases; unmatched junction nucleotides: 8.

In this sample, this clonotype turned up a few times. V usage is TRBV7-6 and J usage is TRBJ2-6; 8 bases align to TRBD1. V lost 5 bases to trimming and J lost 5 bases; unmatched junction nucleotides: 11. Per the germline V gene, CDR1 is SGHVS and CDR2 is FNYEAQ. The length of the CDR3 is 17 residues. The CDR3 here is CASSQRAQGGRANVLTF. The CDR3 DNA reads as TGTGCCAGCAGCCAGAGGGCACAGGGGGGTAGGGCCAACGTCCTGACTTTC.

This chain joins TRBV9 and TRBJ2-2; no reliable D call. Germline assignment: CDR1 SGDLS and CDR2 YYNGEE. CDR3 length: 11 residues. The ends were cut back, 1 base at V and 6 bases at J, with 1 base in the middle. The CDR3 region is CASSVSGELFF. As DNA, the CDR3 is TGTGCCAGCAGCGTATCCGGGGAGCTGTTTTTT.

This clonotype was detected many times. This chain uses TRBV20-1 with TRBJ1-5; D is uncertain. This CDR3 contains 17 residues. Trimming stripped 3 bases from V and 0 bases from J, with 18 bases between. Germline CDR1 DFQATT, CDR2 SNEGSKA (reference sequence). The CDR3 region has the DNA TGCAGTGCTAGTTTGGGTTCAGACCGATATAGCAATCAGCCCCAGCATTTT. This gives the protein CSASLGSDRYSNQPQHF.

The DNA for the CDR3 is TGTGCCAGCAGCAGGGGATCAGGAGATACGCAGTATTTT. This encodes CASSRGSGDTQYF. The chain combines TRBV13 with TRBJ2-3; maybe TRBD1 (5 bases). V was shortened by 5 bases and J by 5 bases, with 11 bases between the two germline ends. The V gene's germline CDR1 is PRHDT and CDR2 FYEKMQ (reference sequence). The CDR3 is 13 amino acids.

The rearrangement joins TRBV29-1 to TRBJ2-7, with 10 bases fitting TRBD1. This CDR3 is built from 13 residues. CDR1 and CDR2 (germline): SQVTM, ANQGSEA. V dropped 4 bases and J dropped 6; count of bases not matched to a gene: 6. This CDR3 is CSVAEGQGGEQYF. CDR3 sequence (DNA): TGCAGCGTTGCCGAAGGACAGGGGGGCGAGCAGTACTTC.

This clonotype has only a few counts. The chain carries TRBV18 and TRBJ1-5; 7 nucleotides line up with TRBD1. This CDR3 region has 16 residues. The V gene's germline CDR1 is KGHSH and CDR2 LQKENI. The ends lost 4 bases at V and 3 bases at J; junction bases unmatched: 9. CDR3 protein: CASSRGPTGSNQPQHF. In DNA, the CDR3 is TGTGCCAGCTCACGGGGCCCGACAGGGTCCAATCAGCCCCAGCATTTT.

CDR3 region: CASMGGASTDTQYF. CDR3 bases: TGTGCCAGCATGGGCGGGGCCAGCACAGATACGCAGTATTTT. The J gene is TRBJ2-3, the V gene TRBV5-4, with a weak D call TRBD2 (6 bases). The length of the CDR3 is 14 residues. CDR1 is SGHNT and CDR2 is YYREEE in the germline V gene (reference sequence). With 6 bases removed from V and 0 bases from J, the gap between germline ends came to 11 bases.

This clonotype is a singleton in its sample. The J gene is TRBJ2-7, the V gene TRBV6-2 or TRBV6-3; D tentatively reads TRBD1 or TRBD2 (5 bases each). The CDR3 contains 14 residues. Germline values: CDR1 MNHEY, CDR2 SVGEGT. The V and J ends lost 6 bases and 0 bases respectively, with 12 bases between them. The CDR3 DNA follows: TGTGCCAGCAGACTCCGGGACGGCTCCTACGAGCAGTACTTC. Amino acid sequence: CASRLRDGSYEQYF.